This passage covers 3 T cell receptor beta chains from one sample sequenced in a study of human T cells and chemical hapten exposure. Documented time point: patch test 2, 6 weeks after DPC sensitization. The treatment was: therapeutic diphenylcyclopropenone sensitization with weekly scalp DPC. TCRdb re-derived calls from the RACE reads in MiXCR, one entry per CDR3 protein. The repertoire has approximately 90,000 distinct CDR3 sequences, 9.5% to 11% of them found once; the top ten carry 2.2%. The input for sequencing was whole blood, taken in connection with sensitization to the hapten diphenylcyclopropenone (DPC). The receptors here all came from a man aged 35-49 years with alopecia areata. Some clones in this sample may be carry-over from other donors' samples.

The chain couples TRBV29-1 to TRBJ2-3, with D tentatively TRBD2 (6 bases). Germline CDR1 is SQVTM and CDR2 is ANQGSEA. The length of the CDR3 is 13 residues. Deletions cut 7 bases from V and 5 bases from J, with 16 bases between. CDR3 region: CSGHGGAGDTQYF. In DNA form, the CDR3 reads TGCAGCGGACACGGGGGAGCGGGAGATACGCAGTATTTT.

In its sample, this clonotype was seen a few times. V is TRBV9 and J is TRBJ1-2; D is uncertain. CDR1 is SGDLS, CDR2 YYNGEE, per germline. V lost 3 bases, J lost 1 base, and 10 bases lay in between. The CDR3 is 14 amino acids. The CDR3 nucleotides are TGTGCCAGCAGCGATACGACTTTTAACTATGGCTACACCTTC. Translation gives CASSDTTFNYGYTF.

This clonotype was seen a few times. CDR3 sequence: CASSMAGGPREQYV. The CDR3 nucleotides are TGTGCCAGCAGTATGGCGGGAGGGCCACGAGAGCAGTACGTC. The chain uses TRBV6-2 or TRBV6-3 and TRBJ2-7, with TRBD2 identical over 9 bases. The germline CDR1 and CDR2 sequences are MNHEY and SVGEGT. This CDR3 comprises 14 residues. V shed 5 bases, J shed 7 bases, and the junction held 9 bases outside the gene matches.